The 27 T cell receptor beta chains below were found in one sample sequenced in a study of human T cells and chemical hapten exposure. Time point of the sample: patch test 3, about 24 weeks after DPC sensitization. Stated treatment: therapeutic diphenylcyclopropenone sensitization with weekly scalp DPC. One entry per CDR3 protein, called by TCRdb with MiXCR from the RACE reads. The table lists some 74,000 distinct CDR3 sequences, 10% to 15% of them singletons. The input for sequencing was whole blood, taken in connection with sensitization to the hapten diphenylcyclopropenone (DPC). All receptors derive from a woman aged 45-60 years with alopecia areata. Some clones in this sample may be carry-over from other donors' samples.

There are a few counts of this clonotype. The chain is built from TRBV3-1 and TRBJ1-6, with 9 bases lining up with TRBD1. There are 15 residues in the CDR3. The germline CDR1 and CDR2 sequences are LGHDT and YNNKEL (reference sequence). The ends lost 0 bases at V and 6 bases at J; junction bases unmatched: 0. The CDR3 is CASSQEQGANSPLHF. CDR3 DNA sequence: TGTGCCAGCAGCCAAGAACAGGGGGCTAATTCACCCCTCCACTTT.

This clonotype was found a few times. The CDR3 loop reads CASSQVMSGNEKLFF. The CDR3 DNA follows: TGTGCCAGCAGCCAAGTCATGTCAGGGAATGAAAAACTGTTTTTT. This sequence joins TRBV3-1 and TRBJ1-4; D is possibly TRBD1 (5 bases). The V end was cut by 1 base, the J end by 5 bases, with 11 bases between. Looked up from germline, CDR1 is LGHDT and CDR2 is YNNKEL (reference sequence). This CDR3 region has 15 residues.

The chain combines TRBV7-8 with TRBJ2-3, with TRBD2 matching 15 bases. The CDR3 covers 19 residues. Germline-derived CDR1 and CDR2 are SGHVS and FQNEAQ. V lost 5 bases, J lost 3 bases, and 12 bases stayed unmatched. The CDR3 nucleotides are TGTGCCAGCAGCATAAGGGGACTAGCGGGAGGCCCTCGGACAGATACGCAGTATTTT. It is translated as CASSIRGLAGGPRTDTQYF. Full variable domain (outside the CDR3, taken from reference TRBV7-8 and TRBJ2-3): GAGVSQSPRYKVAKRGQDVALRCDPISGHVSLFWYQQALGQGPEFLTYFQNEAQLDKSGLPSDRFFAERPEGSVSTLKIQRTQQEDSAVYLCASSIRGLAGGPRTDTQYFGPGTRLTVL.

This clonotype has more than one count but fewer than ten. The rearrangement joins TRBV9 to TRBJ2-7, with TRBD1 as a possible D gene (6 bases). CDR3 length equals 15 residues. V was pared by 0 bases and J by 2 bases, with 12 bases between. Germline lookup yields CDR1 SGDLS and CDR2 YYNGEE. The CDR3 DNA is TGTGCCAGCAGCGTAGAAATTGGACAGCCCTACGAGCAGTACTTC. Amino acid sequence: CASSVEIGQPYEQYF.

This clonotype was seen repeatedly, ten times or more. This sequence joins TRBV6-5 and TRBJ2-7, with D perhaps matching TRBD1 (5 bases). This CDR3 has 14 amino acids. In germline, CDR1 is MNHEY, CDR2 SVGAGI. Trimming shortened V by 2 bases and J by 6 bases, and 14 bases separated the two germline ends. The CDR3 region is CASSYPGRVAEQYF. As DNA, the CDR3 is TGTGCCAGCAGTTACCCCGGCAGGGTCGCCGAGCAGTACTTC.

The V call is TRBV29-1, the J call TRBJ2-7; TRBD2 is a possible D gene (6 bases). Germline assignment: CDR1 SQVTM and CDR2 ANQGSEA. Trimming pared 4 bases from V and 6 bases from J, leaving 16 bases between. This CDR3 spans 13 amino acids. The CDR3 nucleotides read TGCAGCGTTGTATGGAGGGGTCCATCCGAGCAGTACTTC. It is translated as CSVVWRGPSEQYF.

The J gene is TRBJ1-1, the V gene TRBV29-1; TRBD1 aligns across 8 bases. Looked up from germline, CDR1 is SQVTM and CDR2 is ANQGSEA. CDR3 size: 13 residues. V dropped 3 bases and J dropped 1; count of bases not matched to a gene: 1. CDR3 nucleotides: TGCAGCGTTGACAGGGGGCCGAACACTGAAGCTTTCTTT. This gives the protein CSVDRGPNTEAFF.

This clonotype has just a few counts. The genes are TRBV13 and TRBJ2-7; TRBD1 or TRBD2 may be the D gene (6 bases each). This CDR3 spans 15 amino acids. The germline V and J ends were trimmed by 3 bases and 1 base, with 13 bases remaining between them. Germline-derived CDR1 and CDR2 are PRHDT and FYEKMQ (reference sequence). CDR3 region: CASSFRGRGSYEQYF. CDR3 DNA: TGTGCCAGCAGCTTTCGGGGGCGTGGGTCCTACGAGCAGTACTTC.

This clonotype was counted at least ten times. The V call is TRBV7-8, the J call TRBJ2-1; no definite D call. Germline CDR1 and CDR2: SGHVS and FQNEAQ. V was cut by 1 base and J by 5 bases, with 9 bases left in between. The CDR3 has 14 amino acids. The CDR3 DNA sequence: TGTGCCAGCAGCTTAGAGCACGCCAACAATGAGCAGTTCTTC. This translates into CASSLEHANNEQFF.

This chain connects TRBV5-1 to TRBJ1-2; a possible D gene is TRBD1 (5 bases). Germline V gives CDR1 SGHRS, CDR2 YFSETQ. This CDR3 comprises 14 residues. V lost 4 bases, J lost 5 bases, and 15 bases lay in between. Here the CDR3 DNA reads TGCGCCAGCAGCGCAGGATCCGGACATTATGGCTACACCTTC. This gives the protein CASSAGSGHYGYTF.

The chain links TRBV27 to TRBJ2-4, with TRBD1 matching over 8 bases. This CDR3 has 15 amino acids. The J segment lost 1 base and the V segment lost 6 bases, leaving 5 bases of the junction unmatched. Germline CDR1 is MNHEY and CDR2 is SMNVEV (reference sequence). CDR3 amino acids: CASSKQGVAKNIQYF. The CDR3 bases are TGTGCCAGCAGCAAACAGGGGGTTGCCAAAAACATTCAGTACTTC.

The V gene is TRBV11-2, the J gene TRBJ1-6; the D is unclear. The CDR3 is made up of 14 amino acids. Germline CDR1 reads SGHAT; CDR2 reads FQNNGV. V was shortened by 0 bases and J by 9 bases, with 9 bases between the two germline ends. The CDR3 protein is CASSLEQGVSPLHF. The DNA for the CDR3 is TGTGCCAGCAGCTTAGAACAAGGAGTTTCACCCCTCCACTTT.

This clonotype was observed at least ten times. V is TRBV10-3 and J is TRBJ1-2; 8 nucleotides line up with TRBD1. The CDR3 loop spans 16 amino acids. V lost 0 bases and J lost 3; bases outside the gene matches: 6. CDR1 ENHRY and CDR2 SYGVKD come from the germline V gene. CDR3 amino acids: CAISESYRGTYYGYTF. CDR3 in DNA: TGTGCCATCAGTGAGTCCTACAGGGGGACTTACTATGGCTACACCTTC.

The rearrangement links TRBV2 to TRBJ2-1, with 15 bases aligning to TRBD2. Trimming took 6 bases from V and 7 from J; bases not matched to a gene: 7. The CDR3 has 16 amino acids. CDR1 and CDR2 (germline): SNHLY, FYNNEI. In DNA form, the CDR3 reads TGTGCCAGCAGGGTAGGACTAGCGGGAGGGCTAAATGAGCAGTTCTTC. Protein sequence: CASRVGLAGGLNEQFF.

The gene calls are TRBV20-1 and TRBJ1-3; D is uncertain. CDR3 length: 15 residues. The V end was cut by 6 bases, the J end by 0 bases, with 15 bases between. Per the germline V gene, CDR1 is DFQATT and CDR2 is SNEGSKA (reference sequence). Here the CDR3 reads CSARRRESSGNTIYF. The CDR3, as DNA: TGCAGTGCGAGGAGGAGGGAATCCTCTGGAAACACCATATATTTT.

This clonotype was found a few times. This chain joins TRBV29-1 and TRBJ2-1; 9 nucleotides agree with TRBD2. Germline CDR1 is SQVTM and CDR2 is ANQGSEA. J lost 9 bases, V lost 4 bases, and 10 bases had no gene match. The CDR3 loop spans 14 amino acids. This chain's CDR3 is CSVGRGGPGSEQFF. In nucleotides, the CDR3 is TGCAGCGTTGGGCGGGGGGGGCCAGGAAGTGAGCAGTTCTTC.

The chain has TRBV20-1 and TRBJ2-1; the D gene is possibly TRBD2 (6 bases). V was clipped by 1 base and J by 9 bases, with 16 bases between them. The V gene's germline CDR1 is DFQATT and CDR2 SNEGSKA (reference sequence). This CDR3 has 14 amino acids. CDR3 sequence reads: CSARGLAGWSEQFF. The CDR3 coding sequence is TGCAGTGCTAGAGGGTTGGCGGGGTGGAGTGAGCAGTTCTTC.

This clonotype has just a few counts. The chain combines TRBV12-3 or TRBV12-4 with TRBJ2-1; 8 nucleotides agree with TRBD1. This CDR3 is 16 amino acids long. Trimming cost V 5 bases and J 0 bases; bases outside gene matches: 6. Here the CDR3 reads CASSQRTGSSYNEQFF. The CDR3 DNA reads TGTGCCAGCAGTCAAAGGACAGGGAGCTCCTACAATGAGCAGTTCTTC.

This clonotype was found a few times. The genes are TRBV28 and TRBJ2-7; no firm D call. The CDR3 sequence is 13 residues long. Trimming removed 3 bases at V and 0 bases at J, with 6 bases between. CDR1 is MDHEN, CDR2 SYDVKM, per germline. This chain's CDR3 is CASSFPPSYEQYF. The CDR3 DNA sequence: TGTGCCAGCAGTTTCCCACCCTCCTACGAGCAGTACTTC. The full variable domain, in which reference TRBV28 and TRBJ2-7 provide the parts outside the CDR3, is DVKVTQSSRYLVKRTGEKVFLECVQDMDHENMFWYRQDPGLGLRLIYFSYDVKMKEKGDIPEGYSVSREKKERFSLILESASTNQTSMYLCASSFPPSYEQYFGPGTRLTVT.

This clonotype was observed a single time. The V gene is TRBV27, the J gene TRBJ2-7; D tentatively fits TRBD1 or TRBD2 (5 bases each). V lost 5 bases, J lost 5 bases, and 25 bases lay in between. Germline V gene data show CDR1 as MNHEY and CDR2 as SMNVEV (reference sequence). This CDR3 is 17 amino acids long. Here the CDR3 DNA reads TGTGCCAGCAGTCGGAAAACCGTGGGGGTTACAAAGGACGAGCAGTACTTC. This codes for CASSRKTVGVTKDEQYF.

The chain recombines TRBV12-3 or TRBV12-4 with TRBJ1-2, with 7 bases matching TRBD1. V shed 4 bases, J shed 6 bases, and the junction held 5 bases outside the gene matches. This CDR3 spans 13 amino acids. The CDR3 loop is CASSWTGRDGYTF. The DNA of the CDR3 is TGTGCCAGCAGTTGGACAGGTCGCGATGGCTACACCTTC.

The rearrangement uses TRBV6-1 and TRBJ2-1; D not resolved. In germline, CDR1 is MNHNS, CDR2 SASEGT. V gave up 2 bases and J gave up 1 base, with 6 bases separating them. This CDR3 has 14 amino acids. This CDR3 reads CASSELYSYNEQFF. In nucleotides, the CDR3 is TGTGCCAGCAGTGAACTGTATTCCTACAATGAGCAGTTCTTC.

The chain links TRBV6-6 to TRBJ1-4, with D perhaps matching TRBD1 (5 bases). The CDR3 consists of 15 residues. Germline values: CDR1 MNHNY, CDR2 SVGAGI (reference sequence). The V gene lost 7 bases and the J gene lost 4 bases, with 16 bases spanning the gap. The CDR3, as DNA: TGTGCCAGCATCTCACGGCGAGACAGTAATGAAAAACTGTTTTTT. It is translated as CASISRRDSNEKLFF.

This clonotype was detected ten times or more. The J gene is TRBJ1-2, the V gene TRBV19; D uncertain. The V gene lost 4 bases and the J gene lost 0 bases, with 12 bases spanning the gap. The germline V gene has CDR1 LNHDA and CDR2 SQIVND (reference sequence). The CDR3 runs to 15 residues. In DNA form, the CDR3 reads TGTGCCAGTAGTACCGGAACCACAGCTAACTATGGCTACACCTTC. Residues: CASSTGTTANYGYTF. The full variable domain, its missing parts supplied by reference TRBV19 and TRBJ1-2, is DGGITQSPKYLFRKEGQNVTLSCEQNLNHDAMYWYRQDPGQGLRLIYYSQIVNDFQKGDIAEGYSVSREKKESFPLTVTSAQKNPTAFYLCASSTGTTANYGYTFGSGTRLTVV.

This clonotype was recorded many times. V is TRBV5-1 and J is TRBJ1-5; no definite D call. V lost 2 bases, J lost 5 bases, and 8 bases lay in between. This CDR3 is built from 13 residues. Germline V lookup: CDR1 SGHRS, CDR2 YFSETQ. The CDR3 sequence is CASSFEGDQPQHF. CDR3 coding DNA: TGCGCCAGCAGCTTCGAGGGCGATCAGCCCCAGCATTTT.

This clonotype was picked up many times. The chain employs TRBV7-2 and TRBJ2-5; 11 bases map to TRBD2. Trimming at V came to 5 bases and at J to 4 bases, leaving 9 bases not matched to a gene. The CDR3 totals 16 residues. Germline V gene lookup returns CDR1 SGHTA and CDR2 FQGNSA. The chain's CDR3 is CASSPLTTSGTETQYF. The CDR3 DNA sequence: TGTGCCAGCAGCCCCTTAACGACTAGCGGGACAGAGACCCAGTACTTC.

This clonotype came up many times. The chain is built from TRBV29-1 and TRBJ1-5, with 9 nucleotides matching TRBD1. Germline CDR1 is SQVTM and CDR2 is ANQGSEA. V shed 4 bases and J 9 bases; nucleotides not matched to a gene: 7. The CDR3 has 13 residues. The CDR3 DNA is TGCAGCGTTGGCGGGACAGGGATAGGGCCCCAGCATTTT. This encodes CSVGGTGIGPQHF. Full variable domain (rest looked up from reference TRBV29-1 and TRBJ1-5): SAVISQKPSRDICQRGTSLTIQCQVDSQVTMMFWYRQQPGQSLTLIATANQGSEATYESGFVIDKFPISRPNLTFSTLTVSNMSPEDSSIYLCSVGGTGIGPQHFGDGTRLSIL.